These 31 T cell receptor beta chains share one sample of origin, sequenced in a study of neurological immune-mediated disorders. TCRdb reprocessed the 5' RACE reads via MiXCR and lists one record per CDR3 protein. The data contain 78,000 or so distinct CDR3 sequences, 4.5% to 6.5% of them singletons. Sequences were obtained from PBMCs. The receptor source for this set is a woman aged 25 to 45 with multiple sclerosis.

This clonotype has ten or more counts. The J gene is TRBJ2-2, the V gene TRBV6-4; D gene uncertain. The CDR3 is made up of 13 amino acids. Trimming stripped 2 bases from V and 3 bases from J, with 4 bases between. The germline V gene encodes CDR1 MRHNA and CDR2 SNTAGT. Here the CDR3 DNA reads TGTGCCAGCAGTGACGGGGACACCGGGGAGCTGTTTTTT. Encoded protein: CASSDGDTGELFF.

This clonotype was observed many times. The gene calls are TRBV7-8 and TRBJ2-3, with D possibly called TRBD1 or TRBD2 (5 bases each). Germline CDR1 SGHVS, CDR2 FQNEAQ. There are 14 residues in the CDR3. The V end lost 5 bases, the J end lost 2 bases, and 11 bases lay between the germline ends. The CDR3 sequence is CASSIAGTTDTQYF. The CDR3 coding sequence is TGTGCCAGCAGCATCGCCGGGACCACAGATACGCAGTATTTT.

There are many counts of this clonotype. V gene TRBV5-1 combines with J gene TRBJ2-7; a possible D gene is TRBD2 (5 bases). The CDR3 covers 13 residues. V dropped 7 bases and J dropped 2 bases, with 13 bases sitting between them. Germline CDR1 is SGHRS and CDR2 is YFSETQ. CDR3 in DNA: TGCGCCAGCCGCCCTACGGGGACCTACGAGCAGTACTTC. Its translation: CASRPTGTYEQYF.

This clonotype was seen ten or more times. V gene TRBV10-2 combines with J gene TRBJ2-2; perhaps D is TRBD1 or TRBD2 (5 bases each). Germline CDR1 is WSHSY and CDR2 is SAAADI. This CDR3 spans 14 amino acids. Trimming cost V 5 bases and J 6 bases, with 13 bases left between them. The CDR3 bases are TGCGCCAGCAGTTTTTCCCGGGACGCCGGGGAGCTGTTTTTT. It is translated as CASSFSRDAGELFF.

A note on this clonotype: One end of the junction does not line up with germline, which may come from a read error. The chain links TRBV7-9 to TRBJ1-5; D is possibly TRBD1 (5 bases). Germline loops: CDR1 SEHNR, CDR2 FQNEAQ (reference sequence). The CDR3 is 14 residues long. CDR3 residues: CASTSGGSNKTQNF. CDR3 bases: TGTGCCAGCACCTCGGGGGGTAGCAATAAGACCCAGAATTTT.

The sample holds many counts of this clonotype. The CDR3 sequence: CASSLTGIKNQPQHF. The CDR3 nucleotides are TGCGCCAGCAGCTTGACAGGGATTAAAAATCAGCCCCAGCATTTT. The chain has TRBV5-1 and TRBJ1-5, with D possibly TRBD1 on 6 matching bases. Trimming stripped 1 base from V and 4 bases from J, with 12 bases between. The CDR3 length is 15 residues. CDR1 and CDR2 from the germline V gene are SGHRS and YFSETQ.

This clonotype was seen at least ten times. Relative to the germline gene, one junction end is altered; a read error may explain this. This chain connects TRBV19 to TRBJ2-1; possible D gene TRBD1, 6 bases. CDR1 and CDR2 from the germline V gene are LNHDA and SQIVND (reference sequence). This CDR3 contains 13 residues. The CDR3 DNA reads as TGTGCCAGTAGAGAGCAGGGGACCTTGTACGCCGACTTC. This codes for CASREQGTLYADF.

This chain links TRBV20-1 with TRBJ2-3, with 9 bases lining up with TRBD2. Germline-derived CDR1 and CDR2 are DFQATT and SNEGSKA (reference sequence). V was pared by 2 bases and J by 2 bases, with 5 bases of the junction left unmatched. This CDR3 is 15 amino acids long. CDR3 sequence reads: CSARIAGDITDTQYF. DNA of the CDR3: TGCAGTGCTAGAATAGCGGGGGACATCACAGATACGCAGTATTTT.

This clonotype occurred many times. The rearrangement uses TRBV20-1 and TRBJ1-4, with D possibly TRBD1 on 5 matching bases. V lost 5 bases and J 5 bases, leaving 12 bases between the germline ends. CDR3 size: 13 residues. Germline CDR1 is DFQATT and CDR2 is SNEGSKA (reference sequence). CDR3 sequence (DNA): TGCAGTGCTTTCCGGGACCCAAATGAAAAACTGTTTTTT. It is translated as CSAFRDPNEKLFF.

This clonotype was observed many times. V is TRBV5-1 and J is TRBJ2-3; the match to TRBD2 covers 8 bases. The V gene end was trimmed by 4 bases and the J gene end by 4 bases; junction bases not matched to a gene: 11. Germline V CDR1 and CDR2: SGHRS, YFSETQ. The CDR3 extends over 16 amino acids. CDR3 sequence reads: CASSSGTSPTADTQYF. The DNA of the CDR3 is TGCGCCAGCAGCAGCGGGACTAGTCCCACGGCAGATACGCAGTATTTT.

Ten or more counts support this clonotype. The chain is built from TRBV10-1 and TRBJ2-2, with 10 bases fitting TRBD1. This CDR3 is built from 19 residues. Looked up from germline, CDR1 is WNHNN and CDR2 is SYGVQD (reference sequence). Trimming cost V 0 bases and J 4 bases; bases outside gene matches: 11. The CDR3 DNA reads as TGCGCCAGCAGTGAGTCGAGACAGGGGGCCGAAATCCCCACCGGGGAGCTGTTTTTT. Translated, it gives CASSESRQGAEIPTGELFF.

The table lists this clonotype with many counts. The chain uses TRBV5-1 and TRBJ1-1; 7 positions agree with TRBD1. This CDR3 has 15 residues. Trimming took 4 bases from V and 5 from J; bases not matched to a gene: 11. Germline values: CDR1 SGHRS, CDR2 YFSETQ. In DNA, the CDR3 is TGCGCCAGCAGCCTCAGACAGGGTGTTAGGACTGAAGCTTTCTTT. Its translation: CASSLRQGVRTEAFF.

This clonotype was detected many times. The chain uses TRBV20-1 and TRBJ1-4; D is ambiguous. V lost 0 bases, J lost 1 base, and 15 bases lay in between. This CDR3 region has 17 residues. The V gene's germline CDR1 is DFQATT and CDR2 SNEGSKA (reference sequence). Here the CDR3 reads CSARDLEGSITNEKLFF. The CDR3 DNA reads TGCAGTGCTAGAGATCTTGAAGGGTCGATAACTAATGAAAAACTGTTTTTT.

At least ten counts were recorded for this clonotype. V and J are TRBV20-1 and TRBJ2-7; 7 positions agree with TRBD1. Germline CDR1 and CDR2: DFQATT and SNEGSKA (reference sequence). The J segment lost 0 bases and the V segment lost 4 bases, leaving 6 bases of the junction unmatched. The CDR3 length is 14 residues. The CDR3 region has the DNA TGCAGTGCTAACAGGGGTCGGGCCTCCTACGAGCAGTACTTC. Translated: CSANRGRASYEQYF.

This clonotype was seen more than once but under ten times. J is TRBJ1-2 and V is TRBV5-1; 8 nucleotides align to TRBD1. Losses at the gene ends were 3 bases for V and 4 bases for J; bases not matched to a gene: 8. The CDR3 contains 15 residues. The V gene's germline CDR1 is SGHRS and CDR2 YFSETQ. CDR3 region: CASSYTGGMIYGYTF. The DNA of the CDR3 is TGCGCCAGCAGCTATACAGGGGGAATGATCTATGGCTACACCTTC.

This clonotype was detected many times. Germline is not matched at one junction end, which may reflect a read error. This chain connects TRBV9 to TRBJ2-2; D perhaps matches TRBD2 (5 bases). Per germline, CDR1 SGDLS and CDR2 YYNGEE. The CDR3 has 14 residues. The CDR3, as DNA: TGTGCCAGCACCAAGTCGGGGAACCCCGGGGAGCTGTTTTTT. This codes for CASTKSGNPGELFF.

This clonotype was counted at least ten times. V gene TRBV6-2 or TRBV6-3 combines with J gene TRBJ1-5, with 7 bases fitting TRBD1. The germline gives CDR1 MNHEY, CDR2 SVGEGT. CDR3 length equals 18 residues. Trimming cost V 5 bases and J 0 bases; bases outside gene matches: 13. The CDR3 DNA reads TGTGCCAGCAGTCGATTGCCCCTAACAGGGGATAGCAATCAGCCCCAGCATTTT. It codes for CASSRLPLTGDSNQPQHF.

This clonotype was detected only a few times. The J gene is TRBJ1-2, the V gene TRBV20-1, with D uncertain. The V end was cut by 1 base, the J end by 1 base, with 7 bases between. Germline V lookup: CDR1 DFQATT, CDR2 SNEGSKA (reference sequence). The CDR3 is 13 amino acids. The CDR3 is CSARGEGNYGYTF. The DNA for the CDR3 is TGCAGTGCTAGAGGCGAGGGTAACTATGGCTACACCTTC.

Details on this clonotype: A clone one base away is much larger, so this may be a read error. CDR3 coding DNA: TGTGCCAGCAGTTTTTGGGGACCCGTCGACCGATACGAGCAGTACTTC. It translates to CASSFWGPVDRYEQYF. This rearrangement joins TRBV27 to TRBJ2-7; perhaps D is TRBD1 or TRBD2 (5 bases each). Between the trimmed V and J ends, which lost 3 bases and 4 bases, there was a span of 19 bases. Germline values: CDR1 MNHEY, CDR2 SMNVEV (reference sequence). The CDR3 extends over 16 amino acids.

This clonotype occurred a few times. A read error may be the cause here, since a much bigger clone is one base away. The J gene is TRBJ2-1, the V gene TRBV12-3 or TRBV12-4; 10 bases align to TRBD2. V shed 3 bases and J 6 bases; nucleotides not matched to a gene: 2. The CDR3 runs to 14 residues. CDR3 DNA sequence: TGTGCCAGCAGTTTGAAGCGGGGGGGCAATGAGCAGTTCTTC. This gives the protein CASSLKRGGNEQFF.

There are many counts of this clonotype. CDR3 coding DNA: TGCGCCAGTAGACCCGGGACTGTTTCCTACGAGCAGTACTTC. Its translation: CASRPGTVSYEQYF. The gene calls are TRBV5-1 and TRBJ2-7; perhaps TRBD2 as D (6 bases). With 8 bases removed from V and 1 base from J, the gap between germline ends came to 16 bases. The CDR3 extends over 14 amino acids. Germline V gene lookup returns CDR1 SGHRS and CDR2 YFSETQ.

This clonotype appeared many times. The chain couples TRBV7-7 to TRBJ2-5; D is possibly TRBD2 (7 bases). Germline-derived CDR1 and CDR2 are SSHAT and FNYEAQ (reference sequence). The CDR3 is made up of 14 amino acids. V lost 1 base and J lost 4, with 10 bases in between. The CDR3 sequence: CASSLGGGGETQYF. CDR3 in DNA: TGTGCCAGCAGCTTAGGGGGAGGGGGAGAGACCCAGTACTTC.

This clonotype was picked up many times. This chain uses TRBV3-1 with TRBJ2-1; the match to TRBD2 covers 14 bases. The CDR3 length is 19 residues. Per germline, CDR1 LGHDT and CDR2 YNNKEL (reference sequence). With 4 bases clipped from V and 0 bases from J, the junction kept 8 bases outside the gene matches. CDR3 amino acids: CASSPRLAGGVSSYNEQFF. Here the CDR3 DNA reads TGTGCCAGCAGCCCCCGACTAGCGGGAGGGGTTAGCTCCTACAATGAGCAGTTCTTC.

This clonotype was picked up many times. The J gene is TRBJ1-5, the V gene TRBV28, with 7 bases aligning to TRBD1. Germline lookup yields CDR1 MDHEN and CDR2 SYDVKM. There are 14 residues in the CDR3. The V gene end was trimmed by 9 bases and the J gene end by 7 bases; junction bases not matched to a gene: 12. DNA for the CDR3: TGTGCCAGTGCTGGGGGCGACAGGGACCAGCCCCAGCATTTT. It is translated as CASAGGDRDQPQHF.

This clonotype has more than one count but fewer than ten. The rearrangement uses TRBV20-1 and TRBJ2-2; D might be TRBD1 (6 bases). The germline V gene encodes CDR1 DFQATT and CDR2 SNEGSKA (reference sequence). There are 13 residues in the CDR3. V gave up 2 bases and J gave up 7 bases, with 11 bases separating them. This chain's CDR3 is CSARLSQGGELFF. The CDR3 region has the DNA TGCAGTGCTAGATTGTCACAGGGCGGGGAGCTGTTTTTT.

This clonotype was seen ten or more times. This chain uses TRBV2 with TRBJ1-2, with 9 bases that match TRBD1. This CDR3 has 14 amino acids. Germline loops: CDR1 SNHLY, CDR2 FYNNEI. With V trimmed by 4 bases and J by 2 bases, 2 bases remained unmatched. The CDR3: CASSAGQGNYGYTF. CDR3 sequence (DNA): TGTGCCAGCAGTGCGGGACAGGGAAACTATGGCTACACCTTC.

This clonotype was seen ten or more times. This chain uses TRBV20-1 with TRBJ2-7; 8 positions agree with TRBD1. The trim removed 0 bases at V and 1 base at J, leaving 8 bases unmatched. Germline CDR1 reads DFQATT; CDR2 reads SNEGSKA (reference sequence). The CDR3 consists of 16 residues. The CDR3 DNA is TGCAGTGCTAGAGATGCTTGGACAGGGAGATCCTACGAGCAGTACTTC. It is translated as CSARDAWTGRSYEQYF.

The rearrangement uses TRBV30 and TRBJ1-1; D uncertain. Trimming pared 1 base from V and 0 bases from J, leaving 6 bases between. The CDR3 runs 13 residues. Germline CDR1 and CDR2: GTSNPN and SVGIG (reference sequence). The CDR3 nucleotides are TGTGCCTGGAGTGAAGGCATGAACACTGAAGCTTTCTTT. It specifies CAWSEGMNTEAFF.

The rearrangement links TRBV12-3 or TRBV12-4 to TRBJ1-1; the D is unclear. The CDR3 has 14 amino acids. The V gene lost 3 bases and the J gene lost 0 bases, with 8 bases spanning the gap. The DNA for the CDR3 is TGTGCCAGCAGTTTGACGGCTATGAACACTGAAGCTTTCTTT. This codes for CASSLTAMNTEAFF.

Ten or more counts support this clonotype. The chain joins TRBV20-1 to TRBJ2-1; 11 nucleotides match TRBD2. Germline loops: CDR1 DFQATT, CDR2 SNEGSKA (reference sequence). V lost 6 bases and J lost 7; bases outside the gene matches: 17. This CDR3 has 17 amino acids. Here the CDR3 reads CSAAWASGTSGLNEQFF. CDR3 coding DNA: TGCAGTGCCGCTTGGGCCTCCGGGACTAGCGGTTTGAATGAGCAGTTCTTC.

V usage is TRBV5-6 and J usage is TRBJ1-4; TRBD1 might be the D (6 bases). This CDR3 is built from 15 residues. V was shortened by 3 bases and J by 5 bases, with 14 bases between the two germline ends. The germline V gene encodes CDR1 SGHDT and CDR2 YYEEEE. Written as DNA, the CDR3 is TGTGCCAGCAGCTGGGGGCCCAGGGGAAATGAAAAACTGTTTTTT. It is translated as CASSWGPRGNEKLFF.